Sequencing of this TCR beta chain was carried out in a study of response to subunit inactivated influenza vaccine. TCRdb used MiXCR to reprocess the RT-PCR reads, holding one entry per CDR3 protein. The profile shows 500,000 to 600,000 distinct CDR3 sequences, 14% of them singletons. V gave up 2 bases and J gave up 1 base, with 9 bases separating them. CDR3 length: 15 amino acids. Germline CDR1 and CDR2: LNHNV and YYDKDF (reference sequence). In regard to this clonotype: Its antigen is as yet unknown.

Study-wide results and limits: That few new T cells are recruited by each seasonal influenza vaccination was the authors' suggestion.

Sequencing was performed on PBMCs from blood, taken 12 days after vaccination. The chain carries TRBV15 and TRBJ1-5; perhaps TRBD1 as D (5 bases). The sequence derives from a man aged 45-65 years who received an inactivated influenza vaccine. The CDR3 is CATSRLWTSNQPQHF. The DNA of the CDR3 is TGTGCCACCAGCAGACTCTGGACAAGCAATCAGCCCCAGCATTTT.